This T cell receptor beta chain is from a study of T-cell reconstitution after alpha-beta-depleted transplantation in children. Study-wide results and caveats: The study reportedly traced alpha-beta T cells about two months after transplant to several hundred expanded graft clones. At day 60, the high TCRbeta diversity found in some patients originated from recipient T cells and thymic progenitors that had survived. Hyperexpanded clones declined; after one year, newly produced T cells mostly supplied diversity.

The table lists this clonotype with many counts. Its specificity is unknown. As it was prepared, the TCRbeta library received unique molecular identifiers. TCRdb reanalysed the PCR reads using MiXCR and keeps one entry per CDR3 protein. Found here are about 70,000 distinct CDR3 sequences, approximately 10% of them singletons; the top ten hold about 13%. The CDR3 sequence is 16 residues long. With V trimmed by 0 bases and J by 4 bases, 6 bases remained unmatched. CDR1 and CDR2 from the germline V gene are DFQATT and SNEGSKA (reference sequence). The source is a boy younger than 18 with acute myeloid leukemia, due to receive a stem cell transplant. Sequencing used PBMCs, obtained before TCRalphabeta/CD19-depleted stem cell transplant. The V gene is TRBV20-1, the J gene TRBJ2-1, with 10 positions matching TRBD1. CDR3 sequence (DNA): TGCAGTGCTAGAGAGACCGGGACAGGGGCATACAATGAGCAGTTCTTC. Translated, it gives CSARETGTGAYNEQFF.